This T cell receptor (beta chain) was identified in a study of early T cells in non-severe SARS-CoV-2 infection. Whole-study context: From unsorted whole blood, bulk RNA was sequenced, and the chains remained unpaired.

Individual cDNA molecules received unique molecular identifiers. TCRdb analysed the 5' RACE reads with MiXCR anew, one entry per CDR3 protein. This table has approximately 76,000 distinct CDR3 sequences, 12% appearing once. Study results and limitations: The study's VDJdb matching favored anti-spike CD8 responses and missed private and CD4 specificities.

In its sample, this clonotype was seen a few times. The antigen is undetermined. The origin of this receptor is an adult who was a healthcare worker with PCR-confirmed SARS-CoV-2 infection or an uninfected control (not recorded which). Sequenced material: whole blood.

The CDR3 loop is CASAAAGTTEAFF. For the CDR3, the DNA is TGTGCTAGTGCCGCGGCAGGGACCACTGAAGCTTTCTTT. The chain joins TRBV12-5 to TRBJ1-1, with a possible D match to TRBD1 (5 bases). Trimming left V 7 bases short and J 4 bases short, with 13 bases between. Germline V lookup: CDR1 LGHNT, CDR2 FRNRAP. The CDR3 runs 13 residues.